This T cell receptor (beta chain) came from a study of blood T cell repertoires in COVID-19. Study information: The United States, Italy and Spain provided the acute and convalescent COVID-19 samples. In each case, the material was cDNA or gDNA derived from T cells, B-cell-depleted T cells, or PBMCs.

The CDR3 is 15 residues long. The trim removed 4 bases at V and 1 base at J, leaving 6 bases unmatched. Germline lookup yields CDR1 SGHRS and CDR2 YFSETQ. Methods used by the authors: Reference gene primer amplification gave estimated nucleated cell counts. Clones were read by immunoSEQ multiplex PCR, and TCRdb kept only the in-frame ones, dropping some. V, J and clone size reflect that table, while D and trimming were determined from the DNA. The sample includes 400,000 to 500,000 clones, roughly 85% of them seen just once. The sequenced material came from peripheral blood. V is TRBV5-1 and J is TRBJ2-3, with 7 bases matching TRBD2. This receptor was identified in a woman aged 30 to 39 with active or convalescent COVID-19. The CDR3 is CASSPLADGTDTQYF. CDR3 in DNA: TGCGCCAGCAGCCCTCTAGCGGATGGCACAGATACGCAGTATTTT.